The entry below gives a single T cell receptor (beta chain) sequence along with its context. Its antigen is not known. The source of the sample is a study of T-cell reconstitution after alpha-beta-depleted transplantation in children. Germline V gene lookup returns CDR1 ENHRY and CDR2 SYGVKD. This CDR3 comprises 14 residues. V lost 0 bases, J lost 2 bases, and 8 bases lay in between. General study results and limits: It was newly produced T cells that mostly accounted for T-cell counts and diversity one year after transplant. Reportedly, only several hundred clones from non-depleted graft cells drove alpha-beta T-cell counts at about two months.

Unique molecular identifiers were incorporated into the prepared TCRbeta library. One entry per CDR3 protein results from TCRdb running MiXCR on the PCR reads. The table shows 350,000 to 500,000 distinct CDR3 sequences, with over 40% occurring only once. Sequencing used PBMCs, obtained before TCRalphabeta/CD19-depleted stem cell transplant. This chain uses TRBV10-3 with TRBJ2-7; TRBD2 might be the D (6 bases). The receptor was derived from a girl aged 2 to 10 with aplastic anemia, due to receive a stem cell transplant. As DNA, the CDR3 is TGTGCCATCAGTGAGTCGGGGAGGCCCTACGAGCAGTACTTC. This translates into CAISESGRPYEQYF.